This T cell receptor (beta chain) was identified in a study of patients and donors after allogeneic stem cell transplantation. This CDR3 contains 16 residues. The germline V and J ends were trimmed by 2 bases and 2 bases, with 15 bases remaining between them. The germline gives CDR1 SGHKS, CDR2 YYEKEE (reference sequence). Via MiXCR, TCRdb re-called the RT-PCR reads, giving one row per CDR3 protein. The data show 400,000 to 500,000 distinct CDR3 sequences, 16% seen once. This clonotype was seen a handful of times. This receptor was obtained from a human donor who was either an allogeneic HSCT recipient or a stem cell or donor lymphocyte infusion donor (not recorded which). It is not recorded whose cells these are; they may come from a transplant donor. The sample consisted of blood, either unsorted or a sorted T cell fraction (not recorded which). This sequence joins TRBV5-5 and TRBJ2-3; the D gene is possibly TRBD2 (7 bases). The CDR3 sequence: CASSLRGGGYTDTQYF. The CDR3 DNA sequence: TGTGCCAGCAGCTTAAGAGGGGGAGGGTACACAGATACGCAGTATTTT.